Below, one TCR beta chain is given with its context. These data come from a study of blood T cell repertoires in COVID-19. At the level of the study: The study drew acute and convalescent COVID-19 samples from the United States, Italy and Spain. In each case, the material was cDNA or gDNA derived from T cells, B-cell-depleted T cells, or PBMCs.

The germline V gene encodes CDR1 SNHLY and CDR2 FYNNEI. V lost 4 bases to trimming and J lost 4 bases, with 14 bases between them. The CDR3 extends over 15 amino acids. As handled by the study authors: Counts of nucleated cells, estimated from reference gene primer amplification, were obtained. The method was immunoSEQ multiplex PCR; TCRdb's version includes in-frame clones alone and lacks a portion of them. V, J and clone size are taken as reported in that table, and D and trimming were inferred from the DNA itself. The sample includes roughly 250,000 clones, more than 65% of them seen just once. Source material: peripheral blood. The sequence was collected from a woman between 40 and 55 years old with active or convalescent COVID-19. This chain links TRBV2 with TRBJ1-5; D is uncertain. The CDR3, as DNA: TGTGCCAGCAGTGTTGGGCAGGTTCCAAATCAGCCCCAGCATTTT. It is translated as CASSVGQVPNQPQHF.